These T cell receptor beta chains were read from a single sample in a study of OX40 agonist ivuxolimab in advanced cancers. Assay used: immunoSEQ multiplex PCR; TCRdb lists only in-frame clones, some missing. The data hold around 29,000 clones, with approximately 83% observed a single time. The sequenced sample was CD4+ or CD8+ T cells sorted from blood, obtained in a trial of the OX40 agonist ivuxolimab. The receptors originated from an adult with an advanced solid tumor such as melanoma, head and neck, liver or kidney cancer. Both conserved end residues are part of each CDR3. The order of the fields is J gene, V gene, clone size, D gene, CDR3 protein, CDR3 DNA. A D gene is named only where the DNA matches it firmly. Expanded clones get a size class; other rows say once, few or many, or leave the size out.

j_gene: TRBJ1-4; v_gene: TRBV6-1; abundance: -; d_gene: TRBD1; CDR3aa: CASSVRQGAGEKLFF; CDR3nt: TGTGCCAGCAGTGTACGACAGGGGGCTGGTGAAAAACTGTTTTTT
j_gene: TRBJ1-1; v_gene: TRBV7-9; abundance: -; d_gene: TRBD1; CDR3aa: CASTPKRTGYTEAFF; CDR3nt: TGTGCCAGCACCCCAAAACGGACAGGGTACACTGAAGCTTTCTTT
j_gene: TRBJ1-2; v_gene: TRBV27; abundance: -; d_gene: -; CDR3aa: CASSPIPVQRDNYGYTF; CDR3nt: TGTGCCAGCAGTCCGATACCCGTACAAAGGGATAACTATGGCTACACCTTC
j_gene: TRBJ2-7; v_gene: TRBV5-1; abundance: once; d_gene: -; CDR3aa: CASSLGTDYEQYF; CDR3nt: TGCGCCAGCAGCTTGGGTACAGATTACGAGCAGTACTTC
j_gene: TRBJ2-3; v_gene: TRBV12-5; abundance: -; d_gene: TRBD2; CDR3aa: CASGLPTSGEKYTDTQYF; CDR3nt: TGTGCTAGTGGTTTGCCAACTAGCGGGGAGAAATACACAGATACGCAGTATTTT
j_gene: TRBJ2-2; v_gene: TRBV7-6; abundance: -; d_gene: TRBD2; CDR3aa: CASSSLAGGNTGELFF; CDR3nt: TGTGCCAGCAGCTCCTTAGCGGGGGGGAACACCGGGGAGCTGTTTTTT
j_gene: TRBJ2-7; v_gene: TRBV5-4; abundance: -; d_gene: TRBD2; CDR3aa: CASSLGTSGASYEQYF; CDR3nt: TGTGCCAGCAGCTTGGGGACTAGCGGGGCCTCCTACGAGCAGTACTTC
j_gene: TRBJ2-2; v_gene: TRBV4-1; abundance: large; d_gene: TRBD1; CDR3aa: CASSQESGQPSYTGELFF; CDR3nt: TGCGCCAGCAGCCAAGAGTCGGGACAGCCATCATACACCGGGGAGCTGTTTTTT
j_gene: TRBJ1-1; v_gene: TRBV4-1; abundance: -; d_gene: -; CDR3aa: CASQAGGNTEAFF; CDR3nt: TGCGCCTCCCAGGCCGGGGGTAACACTGAAGCTTTCTTT
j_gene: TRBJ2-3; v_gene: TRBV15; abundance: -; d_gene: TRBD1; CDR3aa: CATSRDGTGRTDTQYF; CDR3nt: TGTGCCACCAGCAGAGATGGGACAGGGAGGACAGATACGCAGTATTTT
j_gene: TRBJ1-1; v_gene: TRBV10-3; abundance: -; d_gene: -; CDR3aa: CAISESLGQGGSDTEAFF; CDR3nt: TGTGCCATCAGTGAGTCATTGGGGCAGGGCGGGTCGGACACTGAAGCTTTCTTT
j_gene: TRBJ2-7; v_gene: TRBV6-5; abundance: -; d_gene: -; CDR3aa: CASSYSSPYEQYF; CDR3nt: TGTGCCAGCAGTTACTCCAGCCCCTACGAGCAGTACTTC
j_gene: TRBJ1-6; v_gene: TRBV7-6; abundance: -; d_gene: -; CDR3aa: CASSLEGGDGSPLHF; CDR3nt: TGTGCCAGCAGCTTAGAGGGGGGGGATGGTTCACCCCTCCACTTT
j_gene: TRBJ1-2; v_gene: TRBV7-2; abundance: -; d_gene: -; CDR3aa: CASSLRNGYTF; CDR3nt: TGTGCCAGCAGCCTCAGGAATGGCTACACCTTC
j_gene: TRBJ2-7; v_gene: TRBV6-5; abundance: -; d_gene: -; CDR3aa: CASTLRGGAAYEQYF; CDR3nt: TGTGCCAGCACTTTACGAGGGGGGGCGGCCTACGAGCAGTACTTC
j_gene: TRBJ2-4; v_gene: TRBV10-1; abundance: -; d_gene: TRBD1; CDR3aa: CASRLVQGRKNIQYF; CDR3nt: TGCGCCAGCAGACTAGTACAGGGGCGCAAAAACATTCAGTACTTC
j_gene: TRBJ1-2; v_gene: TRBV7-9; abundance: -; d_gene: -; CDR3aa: CASGPDSNYGYTF; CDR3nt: TGTGCCAGCGGTCCCGACAGCAACTATGGCTACACCTTC
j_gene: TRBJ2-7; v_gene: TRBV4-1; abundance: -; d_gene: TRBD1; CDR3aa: CASSPTRDRGPYEQYF; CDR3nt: TGCGCCAGCAGCCCAACCCGGGACAGGGGGCCGTACGAGCAGTACTTC
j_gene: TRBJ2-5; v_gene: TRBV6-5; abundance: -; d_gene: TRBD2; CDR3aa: CASSYASGGRGETQYF; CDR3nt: TGTGCCAGCAGTTACGCTAGCGGGGGGCGAGGTGAGACCCAGTACTTC
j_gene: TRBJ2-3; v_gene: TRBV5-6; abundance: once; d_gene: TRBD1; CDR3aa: CASSLSRTGFPTDTQYF; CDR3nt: TGTGCCAGCAGCTTGTCAAGGACAGGGTTTCCCACAGATACGCAGTATTTT
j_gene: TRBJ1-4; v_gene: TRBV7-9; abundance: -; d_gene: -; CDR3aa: CASSSEAAEKLFF; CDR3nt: TGTGCCAGCAGCTCGGAGGCCGCTGAAAAACTGTTTTTT
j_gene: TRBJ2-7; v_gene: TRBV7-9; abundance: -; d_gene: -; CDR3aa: CASSHQGSEQYF; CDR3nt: TGTGCCAGCAGCCATCAGGGATCCGAGCAGTACTTC
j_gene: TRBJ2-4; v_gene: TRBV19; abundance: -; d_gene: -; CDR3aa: CASSTPGRALPQNIQYF; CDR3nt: TGTGCCAGTAGTACGCCGGGCCGCGCACTACCCCAAAACATTCAGTACTTC
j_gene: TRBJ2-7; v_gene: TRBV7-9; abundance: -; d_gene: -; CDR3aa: CASMGTGSYEQYF; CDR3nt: TGTGCCAGCATGGGTACGGGGTCCTACGAGCAGTACTTC
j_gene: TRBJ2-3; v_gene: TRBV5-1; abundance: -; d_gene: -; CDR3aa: CASSLNGQGADTQYF; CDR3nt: TGCGCCAGCAGCTTGAATGGGCAAGGGGCGGATACGCAGTATTTT
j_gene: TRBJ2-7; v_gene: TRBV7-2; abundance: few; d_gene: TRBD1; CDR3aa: CASSLTGGREQYF; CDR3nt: TGTGCCAGCAGCTTGACAGGGGGCCGCGAGCAGTACTTC
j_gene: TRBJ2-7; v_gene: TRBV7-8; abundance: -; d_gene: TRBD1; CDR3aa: CASTLRGQGTYEQYF; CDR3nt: TGTGCCAGCACCCTCAGGGGACAGGGGACCTACGAGCAGTACTTC
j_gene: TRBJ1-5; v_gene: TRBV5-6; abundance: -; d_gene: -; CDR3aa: CASSFWGGNQPQHF; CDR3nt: TGTGCCAGCAGCTTTTGGGGGGGGAATCAGCCCCAGCATTTT
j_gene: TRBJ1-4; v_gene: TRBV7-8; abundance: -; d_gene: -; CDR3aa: CASSLSSSRRGWEKLFF; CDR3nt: TGTGCCAGCAGCTTAAGCTCGTCACGCCGCGGATGGGAAAAACTGTTTTTT
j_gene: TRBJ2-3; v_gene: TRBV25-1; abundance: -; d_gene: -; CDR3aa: CASSLLDTQYF; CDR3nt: TGTGCCAGCAGTCTTTTAGATACGCAGTATTTT
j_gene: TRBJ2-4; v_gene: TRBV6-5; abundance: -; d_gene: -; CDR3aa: CASSYGGKNIQYF; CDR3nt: TGTGCCAGCAGTTACGGGGGGAAAAACATTCAGTACTTC
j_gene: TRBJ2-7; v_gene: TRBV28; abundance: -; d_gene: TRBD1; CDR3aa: CASSRQGPATYEQYF; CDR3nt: TGTGCCAGCAGTAGACAGGGCCCAGCCACCTACGAGCAGTACTTC
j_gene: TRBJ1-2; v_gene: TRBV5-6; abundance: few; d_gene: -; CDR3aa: CASSLEGNYGYTF; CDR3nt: TGTGCCAGCAGCTTGGAGGGAAACTATGGCTACACCTTC
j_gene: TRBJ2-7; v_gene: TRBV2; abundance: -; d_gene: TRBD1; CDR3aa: CASSVGQGTSYEQYF; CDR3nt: TGTGCCAGCTCTGTCGGACAGGGTACTTCCTACGAGCAGTACTTC
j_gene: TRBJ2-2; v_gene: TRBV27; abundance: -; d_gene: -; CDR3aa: CASSLLGGELFF; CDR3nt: TGTGCCAGCAGTTTACTCGGCGGGGAGCTGTTTTTT
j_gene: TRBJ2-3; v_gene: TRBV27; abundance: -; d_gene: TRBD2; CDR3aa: CASITKGGGVTDTQYF; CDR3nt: TGTGCCAGCATTACTAAGGGCGGGGGGGTCACAGATACGCAGTATTTT
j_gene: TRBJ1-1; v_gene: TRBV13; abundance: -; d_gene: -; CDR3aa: CASSLGDLGGTEAFF; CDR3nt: TGTGCCAGCAGCTTAGGGGATCTGGGGGGCACTGAAGCTTTCTTT
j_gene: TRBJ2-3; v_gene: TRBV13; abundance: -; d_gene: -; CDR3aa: CASSLVPSDDTDTQYF; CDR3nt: TGTGCCAGCAGCTTAGTTCCCTCGGACGACACAGATACGCAGTATTTT
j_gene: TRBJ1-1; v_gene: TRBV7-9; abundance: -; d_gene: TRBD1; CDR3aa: CASSRTGEGTEAFF; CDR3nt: TGTGCCAGCAGCCGAACAGGGGAAGGAACTGAAGCTTTCTTT
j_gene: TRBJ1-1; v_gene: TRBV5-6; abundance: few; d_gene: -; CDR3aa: CASSLGREVNTEAFF; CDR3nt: TGTGCCAGCAGCTTGGGCAGGGAAGTGAACACTGAAGCTTTCTTT
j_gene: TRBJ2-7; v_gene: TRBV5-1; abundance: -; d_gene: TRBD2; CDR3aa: CASSSETGLGPYEQYF; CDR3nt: TGCGCCAGCAGCTCGGAAACGGGACTAGGCCCCTACGAGCAGTACTTC
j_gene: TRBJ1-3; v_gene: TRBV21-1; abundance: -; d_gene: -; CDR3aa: CASSAPDRGLRAYF; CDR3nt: TGTGCCAGCAGCGCGCCGGACAGGGGCCTCCGGGCATATTTT
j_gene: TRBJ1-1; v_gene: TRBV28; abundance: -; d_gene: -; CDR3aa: CASGPGGMNTEAFF; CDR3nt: TGTGCCAGCGGCCCGGGGGGTATGAACACTGAAGCTTTCTTT
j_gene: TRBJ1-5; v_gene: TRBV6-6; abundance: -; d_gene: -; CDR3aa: CASSYSKGQPQHF; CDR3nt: TGTGCCAGCAGTTACTCGAAAGGTCAGCCCCAGCATTTT
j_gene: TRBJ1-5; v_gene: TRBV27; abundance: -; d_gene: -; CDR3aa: CASSLGGITHSNQPQHF; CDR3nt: TGTGCCAGCAGTTTAGGGGGGATTACTCATAGCAATCAGCCCCAGCATTTT
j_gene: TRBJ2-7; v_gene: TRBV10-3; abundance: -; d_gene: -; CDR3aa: CAISEYPTQQGLYEQYF; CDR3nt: TGTGCCATCAGTGAGTATCCCACACAACAGGGTCTATACGAGCAGTACTTC
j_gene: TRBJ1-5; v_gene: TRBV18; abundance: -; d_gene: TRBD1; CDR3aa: CASSPKEQGGYSNQPQHF; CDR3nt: TGTGCCAGCTCACCAAAGGAACAAGGGGGCTATAGCAATCAGCCCCAGCATTTT
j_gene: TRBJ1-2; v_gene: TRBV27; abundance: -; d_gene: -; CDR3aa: CASSPDNYYRASLDYGYTF; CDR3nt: TGTGCCAGCAGTCCTGACAACTACTACAGGGCTTCTTTAGACTATGGCTACACCTTC
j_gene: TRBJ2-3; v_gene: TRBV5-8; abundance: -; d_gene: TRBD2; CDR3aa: CASSAILAGGTDTQYF; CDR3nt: TGTGCCAGCAGCGCGATACTAGCGGGGGGAACAGATACGCAGTATTTT
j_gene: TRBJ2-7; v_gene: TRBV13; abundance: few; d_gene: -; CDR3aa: CASRLRGQSYEQYF; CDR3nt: TGTGCCAGCAGGTTAAGAGGACAGTCCTACGAGCAGTACTTC
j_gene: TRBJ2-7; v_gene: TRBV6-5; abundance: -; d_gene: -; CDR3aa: CASSYSLVGQPYEQYF; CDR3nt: TGTGCCAGCAGTTATTCGCTTGTAGGCCAGCCCTACGAGCAGTACTTC
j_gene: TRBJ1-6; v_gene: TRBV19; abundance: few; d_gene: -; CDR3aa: CASSGAAQSPLHF; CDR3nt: TGTGCCAGTAGTGGGGCAGCCCAGTCACCCCTCCACTTT